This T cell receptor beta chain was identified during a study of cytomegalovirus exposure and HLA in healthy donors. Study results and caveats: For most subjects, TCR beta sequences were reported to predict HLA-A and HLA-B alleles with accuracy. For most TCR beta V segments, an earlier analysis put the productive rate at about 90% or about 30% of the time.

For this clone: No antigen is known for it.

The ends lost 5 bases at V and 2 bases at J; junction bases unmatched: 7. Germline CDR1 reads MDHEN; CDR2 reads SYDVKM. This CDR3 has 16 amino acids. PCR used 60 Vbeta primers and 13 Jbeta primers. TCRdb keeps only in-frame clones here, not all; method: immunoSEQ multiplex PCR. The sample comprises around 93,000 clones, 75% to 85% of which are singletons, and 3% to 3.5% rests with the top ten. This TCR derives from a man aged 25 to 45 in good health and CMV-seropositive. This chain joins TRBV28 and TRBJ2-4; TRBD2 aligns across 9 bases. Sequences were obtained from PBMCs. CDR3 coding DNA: TGTGCCAGCAGTGTTCGGACTAGCGACACCAAAAACATTCAGTACTTC. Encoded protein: CASSVRTSDTKNIQYF.